This passage covers 32 T cell receptor beta chains from one sample sequenced in a study of PD-1 blockade in mismatch repair-deficient tumors. Only in-frame clones appear in the TCRdb table, and some are missing; sequencing was by immunoSEQ multiplex PCR. The sample holds 70,000 to 90,000 clones, 80% to 90% seen once. The sample in question was peripheral blood, obtained 44 weeks after starting pembrolizumab. The receptor set was obtained from an adult with mismatch repair-deficient cancer.

This sequence joins TRBV10-3 and TRBJ2-7, with a weak D call TRBD2 (5 bases). V was clipped by 6 bases and J by 10 bases, with 13 bases between them. From germline, CDR1 is ENHRY and CDR2 SYGVKD. The CDR3 totals 11 residues. As DNA, the CDR3 is TGTGCCATCAGCTCCGGACTTAAACAGTACTTC. It codes for CAISSGLKQYF.

The chain employs TRBV7-3 and TRBJ2-1; 9 bases line up with TRBD2. The V segment lost 5 bases and the J segment 2 bases; nucleotides outside the gene matches: 10. Germline V gives CDR1 SGHTA, CDR2 FQGTGA. This CDR3 has 17 amino acids. The CDR3, as DNA: TGTGCCAGCAGCCCGCGGGGGGGCGGGGGCACCTACAATGAGCAGTTCTTC. It specifies CASSPRGGGGTYNEQFF.

The V gene is TRBV4-1, the J gene TRBJ2-3; no firm D call. V lost 0 bases, J lost 2 bases, and 9 bases lay in between. This CDR3 contains 15 residues. The germline CDR1 and CDR2 sequences are MGHRA and YSYEKL. In DNA, the CDR3 is TGCGCCAGCAGCCAAGAATCCGCGTTCACAGATACGCAGTATTTT. Translating gives CASSQESAFTDTQYF.

With regard to this clone: Mismatch with germline at one junction end may stem from a read error. This chain connects TRBV6-1 to TRBJ2-7; 9 bases map to TRBD1. The CDR3 runs to 14 residues. The germline V gene has CDR1 MNHNS and CDR2 SASEGT. This CDR3 is CASSENRGPYGQYF. The CDR3 DNA is TGTGCCAGCAGTGAAAACAGGGGGCCCTACGGGCAGTACTTC.

This clone was observed a handful of times. The chain has TRBV28 and TRBJ1-5; D call uncertain. Trimming cost V 7 bases and J 11 bases, with 12 bases left between them. CDR1 is MDHEN, CDR2 SYDVKM, per germline. CDR3 length: 11 amino acids. The CDR3 here is CASNTWEAQHF. In nucleotides, the CDR3 is TGTGCCAGCAACACCTGGGAAGCCCAGCATTTT. The full variable domain, its missing parts supplied by reference TRBV28 and TRBJ1-5, is DVKVTQSSRYLVKRTGEKVFLECVQDMDHENMFWYRQDPGLGLRLIYFSYDVKMKEKGDIPEGYSVSREKKERFSLILESASTNQTSMYLCASNTWEAQHFGDGTRLSIL.

This chain joins TRBV2 and TRBJ1-1, with a tentative D call TRBD1 (5 bases). V was cut by 6 bases and J by 5 bases, with 16 bases left in between. CDR1 and CDR2 from the germline V gene are SNHLY and FYNNEI. The CDR3 totals 14 residues. The chain's CDR3 is CASRSEGMGTEAFF. In DNA, the CDR3 is TGTGCCAGCAGATCGGAGGGGATGGGGACTGAAGCTTTCTTT.

The chain links TRBV6-1 to TRBJ1-1, with no clear D. The CDR3 has 13 residues. V dropped 8 bases and J dropped 1 base, with 11 bases sitting between them. From germline, CDR1 is MNHNS and CDR2 SASEGT. The CDR3 sequence is CASSTQENTEAFF. CDR3 DNA sequence: TGTGCCAGCTCTACCCAAGAGAACACTGAAGCTTTCTTT.

This clone came up once. This rearrangement joins TRBV6-1 to TRBJ2-5, with a possible D match to TRBD1 (5 bases). In germline, CDR1 is MNHNS, CDR2 SASEGT. The CDR3 has 16 residues. The V end lost 2 bases, the J end lost 5 bases, and 18 bases lay between the germline ends. The CDR3 DNA reads as TGTGCCAGCAGTGAACGTCAGGGCAGGGTGCGGGAGACCCAGTACTTC. Translating gives CASSERQGRVRETQYF.

The gene calls are TRBV30 and TRBJ2-1; perhaps TRBD2 as D (5 bases). V was trimmed by 1 base and J by 7 bases, leaving 8 bases between them. The germline V gene has CDR1 GTSNPN and CDR2 SVGIG (reference sequence). The CDR3 consists of 12 residues. CDR3 in amino acids: CAWSGPGNEQFF. CDR3 coding DNA: TGTGCCTGGAGTGGACCGGGGAATGAGCAGTTCTTC. Full variable domain (outside the CDR3, taken from reference TRBV30 and TRBJ2-1): SQTIHQWPATLVQPVGSPLSLECTVEGTSNPNLYWYRQAAGRGLQLLFYSVGIGQISSEVPQNLSASRPQDRQFILSSKKLLLSDSGFYLCAWSGPGNEQFFGPGTRLTVL.

The chain couples TRBV10-3 to TRBJ2-3; TRBD1 agrees at 7 bases. CDR3 length: 15 residues. V lost 6 bases and J lost 3; bases outside the gene matches: 9. CDR1 ENHRY and CDR2 SYGVKD come from the germline V gene. This CDR3 is CAIRADRVGTDTQYF. The CDR3 region has the DNA TGTGCCATCAGAGCCGACAGGGTCGGTACAGATACGCAGTATTTT.

The chain employs TRBV7-2 and TRBJ1-1, with TRBD1 matching over 7 bases. The V gene end was trimmed by 5 bases and the J gene end by 1 base; junction bases not matched to a gene: 4. This CDR3 has 14 residues. Germline CDR1 reads SGHTA; CDR2 reads FQGNSA. CDR3 in amino acids: CASSRQGGNTEAFF. The CDR3 region has the DNA TGTGCCAGCAGCCGGCAGGGGGGGAACACTGAAGCTTTCTTT.

The chain's CDR3 is CASSGSGYTF. The DNA for the CDR3 is TGTGCCAGCAGTGGGAGTGGCTACACCTTC. The chain employs TRBV6-6 and TRBJ1-2; no clear D. CDR3 size: 10 residues. Germline CDR1 reads MNHNY; CDR2 reads SVGAGI (reference sequence). Trimming stripped 5 bases from V and 7 bases from J, with 5 bases between.

The chain links TRBV6-6 to TRBJ2-2, with no clear D. V dropped 0 bases and J dropped 7 bases, with 9 bases sitting between them. Germline V gives CDR1 MNHNY, CDR2 SVGAGI (reference sequence). There are 14 residues in the CDR3. CDR3 bases: TGTGCCAGCAGTTACTCGAACTCCTTCGGGGAGCTGTTTTTT. Translation gives CASSYSNSFGELFF.

The V gene is TRBV6-4, the J gene TRBJ2-5; 7 nucleotides align to TRBD1. This CDR3 is 13 amino acids long. Germline loops: CDR1 MRHNA, CDR2 SNTAGT. V lost 7 bases and J lost 3; bases outside the gene matches: 5. CDR3 sequence: CASKRQGKETQYF. The DNA for the CDR3 is TGTGCCAGCAAAAGACAGGGAAAAGAGACCCAGTACTTC.

In its sample, this clone was seen once. The chain has TRBV9 and TRBJ2-3; D gene ambiguous. The CDR3 is made up of 13 amino acids. Germline assignment: CDR1 SGDLS and CDR2 YYNGEE. Between the trimmed V and J ends, which lost 6 bases and 2 bases, there was a span of 10 bases. The DNA for the CDR3 is TGTGCCAGCAATGGGCTAGACACAGATACGCAGTATTTT. The encoded protein is CASNGLDTDTQYF.

The chain carries TRBV11-1 and TRBJ2-7; perhaps TRBD2 as D (6 bases). The CDR3 extends over 15 amino acids. Deletions cut 1 base from V and 5 bases from J, with 15 bases between. Germline loops: CDR1 SGHAT, CDR2 FQDESV (reference sequence). CDR3 in DNA: TGTGCCAGCAGCTTAGTCGCGCGGGGTCCGAACGAGCAGTACTTC. Protein: CASSLVARGPNEQYF.

The gene calls are TRBV2 and TRBJ1-4, with D maybe TRBD1 (5 bases). The CDR3 consists of 16 residues. V was shortened by 3 bases and J by 0 bases, with 11 bases between the two germline ends. CDR1 and CDR2 (germline): SNHLY, FYNNEI. The CDR3 loop reads CASSEGQKATNEKLFF. CDR3 in DNA: TGTGCCAGCAGTGAGGGGCAGAAGGCAACTAATGAAAAACTGTTTTTT.

The chain recombines TRBV14 with TRBJ2-1, with 13 nucleotides matching TRBD2. The junction had 4 bases not matched to a gene; V was cut back by 5 bases and J by 6 bases. Germline V gene data show CDR1 as SGHDN and CDR2 as FVKESK. The CDR3 consists of 15 residues. This chain's CDR3 is CASSVGTSGTNEQFF. Written as DNA, the CDR3 is TGTGCCAGCAGCGTCGGGACTAGCGGGACCAATGAGCAGTTCTTC. Full variable domain (remainder filled in from reference TRBV14 and TRBJ2-1): EAGVTQFPSHSVIEKGQTVTLRCDPISGHDNLYWYRRVMGKEIKFLLHFVKESKQDESGMPNNRFLAERTGGTYSTLKVQPAELEDSGVYFCASSVGTSGTNEQFFGPGTRLTVL.

The rearrangement joins TRBV9 to TRBJ1-5, with TRBD1 as a possible D gene (5 bases). CDR3 length equals 14 residues. Germline V gene sequence: CDR1 SGDLS, CDR2 YYNGEE. V was pared by 5 bases and J by 5 bases, with 14 bases between. In DNA form, the CDR3 reads TGTGCCAGCAGTGACTGGGGGGTGGATCAGCCCCAGCATTTT. Translated, it gives CASSDWGVDQPQHF.

The rearrangement links TRBV28 to TRBJ2-7; 9 nucleotides align to TRBD2. Germline V gives CDR1 MDHEN, CDR2 SYDVKM. The CDR3 spans 15 residues. V shed 4 bases and J 3 bases; nucleotides not matched to a gene: 7. The CDR3 region has the DNA TGTGCCAGCAGTTCATTAGCGGGAGATATCTACGAGCAGTACTTC. It codes for CASSSLAGDIYEQYF.

The table lists this clone with a few counts. The chain couples TRBV6-1 to TRBJ1-5; no reliable D call. This CDR3 spans 14 amino acids. Trimming shortened V by 5 bases and J by 3 bases, and 11 bases separated the two germline ends. From germline, CDR1 is MNHNS and CDR2 SASEGT. The CDR3 protein is CASSRGYDNQPQHF. The CDR3 DNA follows: TGTGCCAGCAGTCGAGGGTACGACAATCAGCCCCAGCATTTT.

This clone has only one observation. The V and J genes are TRBV19 and TRBJ1-1; the match to TRBD1 covers 10 bases. The V gene's germline CDR1 is LNHDA and CDR2 SQIVND (reference sequence). The CDR3 runs to 16 residues. Unmatched junction bases numbered 14, after V lost 2 bases and J lost 11 bases. The CDR3 region is CASSIRHRDRGRFAFF. The CDR3 nucleotides are TGTGCCAGTAGTATACGACACCGGGACAGGGGTCGTTTTGCTTTCTTT. The full variable domain, its missing parts supplied by reference TRBV19 and TRBJ1-1, is DGGITQSPKYLFRKEGQNVTLSCEQNLNHDAMYWYRQDPGQGLRLIYYSQIVNDFQKGDIAEGYSVSREKKESFPLTVTSAQKNPTAFYLCASSIRHRDRGRFAFFGQGTRLTVV.

J is TRBJ1-1 and V is TRBV7-9, with D maybe TRBD1 (5 bases). With 8 bases removed from V and 1 base from J, the gap between germline ends came to 29 bases. CDR3 length: 19 amino acids. Per germline, CDR1 SEHNR and CDR2 FQNEAQ (reference sequence). This chain's CDR3 is CASRPSLSLFRGENTEAFF. CDR3 DNA: TGTGCCAGCCGCCCAAGCTTATCCCTCTTTAGGGGAGAGAACACTGAAGCTTTCTTT.

This chain joins TRBV19 and TRBJ2-2, with D perhaps matching TRBD1 (5 bases). In germline, CDR1 is LNHDA, CDR2 SQIVND (reference sequence). This CDR3 spans 15 amino acids. V was pared by 2 bases and J by 4 bases, with 11 bases between. The CDR3, as DNA: TGTGCCAGTAGTATAAAGGGGCGTGGCACCGGGGAGCTGTTTTTT. Protein product: CASSIKGRGTGELFF.

This clone was counted a single time. The V gene is TRBV7-8, the J gene TRBJ1-4; TRBD1 might be the D (6 bases). The germline V gene has CDR1 SGHVS and CDR2 FQNEAQ. The V and J ends lost 5 bases and 7 bases respectively, with 14 bases between them. The CDR3 is 14 amino acids. The CDR3 here is CASSEGEVGEKLFF. The CDR3 region has the DNA TGTGCCAGCAGCGAGGGGGAGGTGGGTGAAAAACTGTTTTTT. The variable domain in full, with the rest retrieved from reference TRBV7-8 and TRBJ1-4, is GAGVSQSPRYKVAKRGQDVALRCDPISGHVSLFWYQQALGQGPEFLTYFQNEAQLDKSGLPSDRFFAERPEGSVSTLKIQRTQQEDSAVYLCASSEGEVGEKLFFGSGTQLSVL.

The chain joins TRBV7-2 to TRBJ1-4, with D possibly being TRBD1 (6 bases). The CDR3 spans 13 residues. The V gene's germline CDR1 is SGHTA and CDR2 FQGNSA. Trimming removed 7 bases from V and 8 bases from J, with 14 bases in between. The CDR3 protein is CASTSGVREKLFF. For the CDR3, the DNA is TGTGCCAGCACTTCAGGGGTGCGGGAAAAACTGTTTTTT.

The rearrangement links TRBV19 to TRBJ2-6; D may be TRBD1 or TRBD2 (6 bases each). Trimming took off 9 bases at V and 4 bases at J, with 22 bases between the two ends. The CDR3 consists of 17 residues. CDR1 and CDR2 from the germline V gene are LNHDA and SQIVND (reference sequence). CDR3 sequence reads: CASDDGGINAGANVLTF. DNA of the CDR3: TGTGCCAGCGACGACGGGGGCATCAATGCAGGGGCCAACGTCCTGACTTTC.

This clone occurred once. The V call is TRBV5-6, the J call TRBJ1-2, with 10 bases fitting TRBD1. Trimming cost V 4 bases and J 3 bases; bases outside gene matches: 6. The CDR3 runs 15 residues. Germline V lookup: CDR1 SGHDT, CDR2 YYEEEE. CDR3 sequence (DNA): TGTGCCAGCAGCGGCGGACAGGGGGTATACTATGGCTACACCTTC. Translating it yields CASSGGQGVYYGYTF.

A few counts support this clone. The chain carries TRBV19 and TRBJ2-7; weak D call: TRBD2 (6 bases). V was trimmed by 3 bases and J by 5 bases, leaving 8 bases between them. This CDR3 is 12 amino acids long. CDR1 is LNHDA and CDR2 is SQIVND in the germline V gene (reference sequence). The CDR3 sequence: CASSIGGNEQYF. In nucleotides, the CDR3 is TGTGCCAGTAGTATCGGGGGAAACGAGCAGTACTTC.

V is TRBV4-2 and J is TRBJ2-7; tentative D call: TRBD2 (6 bases). Germline assignment: CDR1 LGHNA and CDR2 YNFKEQ. The CDR3 loop spans 15 amino acids. V lost 2 bases, J lost 6 bases, and 17 bases lay in between. CDR3 in amino acids: CASSQRPGGAGEQYF. DNA for the CDR3: TGTGCCAGCAGCCAACGGCCGGGCGGGGCGGGCGAGCAGTACTTC.

This chain uses TRBV11-1 with TRBJ2-5; no firm D call. Germline V gene lookup returns CDR1 SGHAT and CDR2 FQDESV (reference sequence). There are 16 residues in the CDR3. The V and J ends lost 0 bases and 2 bases respectively, with 13 bases between them. CDR3 residues: CASSLARARRQETQYF. The CDR3, as DNA: TGTGCCAGCAGCTTAGCCCGGGCACGCCGACAAGAGACCCAGTACTTC.

The rearrangement joins TRBV20-1 to TRBJ2-1, with a tentative D call TRBD2 (5 bases). Trimming removed 3 bases from V and 7 bases from J, with 7 bases in between. The CDR3 runs 11 residues. Germline CDR1 is DFQATT and CDR2 is SNEGSKA (reference sequence). The CDR3 protein is CSASGGNEQFF. In DNA, the CDR3 is TGCAGTGCTAGCGGCGGGAATGAGCAGTTCTTC.